The text below deals with one T cell receptor (beta chain). The sample is drawn from a study of blood T cell repertoires in COVID-19. Study in general: Sites in the United States, Italy and Spain provided acute and convalescent COVID-19 samples. From T cells, B-cell-depleted T cells, or PBMCs came the material, which was cDNA or gDNA.

Germline values: CDR1 SGHRS, CDR2 YFSETQ. Trimming shortened V by 0 bases and J by 1 base, and 7 bases separated the two germline ends. The CDR3 covers 15 residues. The authors' processing: Amplification from reference gene primers served as the basis for estimated nucleated cell counts. Produced via immunoSEQ multiplex PCR; TCRdb's table is partial and in-frame only. V, J and clone size reflect that table, while D and trimming were determined from the DNA. The data show tens of thousands of clones, approximately 80% seen once. Material: peripheral blood. This receptor was taken from a woman in her sixties with acute or convalescent COVID-19. The gene calls are TRBV5-1 and TRBJ2-2; D remains unclear. The CDR3 here is CASSLGAGNTGELFF. The CDR3 DNA reads TGCGCCAGCAGCTTGGGAGCAGGGAACACCGGGGAGCTGTTTTTT. Full variable domain (rest looked up from reference TRBV5-1 and TRBJ2-2): KAGVTQTPRYLIKTRGQQVTLSCSPISGHRSVSWYQQTPGQGLQFLFEYFSETQRNKGNFPGRFSGRQFSNSRSEMNVSTLELGDSALYLCASSLGAGNTGELFFGEGSRLTVL.